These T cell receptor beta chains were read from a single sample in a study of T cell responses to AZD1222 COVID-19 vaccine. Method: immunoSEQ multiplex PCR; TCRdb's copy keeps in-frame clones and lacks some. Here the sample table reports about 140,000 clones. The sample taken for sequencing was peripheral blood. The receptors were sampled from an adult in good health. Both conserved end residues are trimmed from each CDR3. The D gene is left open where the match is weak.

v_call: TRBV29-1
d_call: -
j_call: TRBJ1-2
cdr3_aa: SVEDGESGYT

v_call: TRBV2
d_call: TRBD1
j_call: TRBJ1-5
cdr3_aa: ASSRTGGDLSNQPQH

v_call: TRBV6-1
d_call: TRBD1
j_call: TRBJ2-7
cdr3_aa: ASSEGWDRGIGEQY

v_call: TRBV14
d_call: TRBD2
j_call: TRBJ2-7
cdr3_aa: ASSRMGAIAGEQY

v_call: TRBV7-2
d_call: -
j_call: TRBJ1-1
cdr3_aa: ASSRRGGTEAF

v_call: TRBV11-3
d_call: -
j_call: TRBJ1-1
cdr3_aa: ASSFTGRTEAF

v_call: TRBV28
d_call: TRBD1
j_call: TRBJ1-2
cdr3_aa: ASSLGPGQHYGYT

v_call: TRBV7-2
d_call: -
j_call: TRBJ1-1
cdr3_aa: ASSLKNTEAF

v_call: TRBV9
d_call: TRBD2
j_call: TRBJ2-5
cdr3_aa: ASSISSGQETQY

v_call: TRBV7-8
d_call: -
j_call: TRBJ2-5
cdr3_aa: ASSLVSLAQETQY

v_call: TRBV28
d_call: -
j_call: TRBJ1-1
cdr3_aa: ASIAVGSMNTEAF

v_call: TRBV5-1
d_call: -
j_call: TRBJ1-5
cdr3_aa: ASSPGQGGNQPQH

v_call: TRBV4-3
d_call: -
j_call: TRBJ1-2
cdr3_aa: ASSQVSGDYGYT

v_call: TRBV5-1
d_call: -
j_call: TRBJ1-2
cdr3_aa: ASSPREGVGYT

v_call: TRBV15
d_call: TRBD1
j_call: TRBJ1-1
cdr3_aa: ATSRDLATGAGWDTEAF

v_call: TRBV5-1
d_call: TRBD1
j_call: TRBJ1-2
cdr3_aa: ASSSTGSYGYT

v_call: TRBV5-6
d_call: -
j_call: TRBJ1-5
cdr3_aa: ASSLERKGPQH

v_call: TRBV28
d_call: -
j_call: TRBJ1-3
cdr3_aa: ASSMDSTGNTIY

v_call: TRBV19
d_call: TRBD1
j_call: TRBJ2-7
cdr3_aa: ASSTAGGRNEQY

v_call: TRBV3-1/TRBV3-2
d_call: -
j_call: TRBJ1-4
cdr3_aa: ASSPRATNEKLF

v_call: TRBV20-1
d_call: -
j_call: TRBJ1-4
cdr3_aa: SASYGAGEKLF

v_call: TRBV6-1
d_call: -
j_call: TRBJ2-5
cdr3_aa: ASSEAGNIGETQY

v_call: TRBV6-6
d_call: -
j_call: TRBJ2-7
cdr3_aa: ASSPDIYEQY

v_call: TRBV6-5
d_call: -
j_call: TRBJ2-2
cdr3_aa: ASLLAGANTGELF

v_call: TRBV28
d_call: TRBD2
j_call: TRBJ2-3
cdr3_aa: ASSIGGGAADTQY

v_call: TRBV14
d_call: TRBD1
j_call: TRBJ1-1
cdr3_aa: ASSPPTRDRDTEAF

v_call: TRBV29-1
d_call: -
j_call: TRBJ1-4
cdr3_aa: SVEGYNEKLF

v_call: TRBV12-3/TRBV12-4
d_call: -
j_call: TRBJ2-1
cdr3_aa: ASSPPRGLQF

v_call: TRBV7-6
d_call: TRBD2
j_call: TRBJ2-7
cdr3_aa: ASSLGLAGANSEQY

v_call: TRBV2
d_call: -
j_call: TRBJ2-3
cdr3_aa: ASTLLGYRGTDTQY

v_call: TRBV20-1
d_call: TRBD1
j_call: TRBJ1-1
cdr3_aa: SASPTGGGTEAF

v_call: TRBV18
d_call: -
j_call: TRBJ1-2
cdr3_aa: ASSSEDEGYGYT

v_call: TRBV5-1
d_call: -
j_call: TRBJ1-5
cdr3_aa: ASSLVVTSDRDSNQPQH

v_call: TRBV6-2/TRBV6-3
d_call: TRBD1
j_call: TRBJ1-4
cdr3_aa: ASSYKASGGEKLF

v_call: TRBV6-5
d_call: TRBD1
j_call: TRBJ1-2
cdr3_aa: ASSSPGGNYGYT

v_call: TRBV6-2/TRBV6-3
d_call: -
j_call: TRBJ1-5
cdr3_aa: ASSWEGFGQPQH

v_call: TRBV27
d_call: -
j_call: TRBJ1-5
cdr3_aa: ASSLSPNQPQH

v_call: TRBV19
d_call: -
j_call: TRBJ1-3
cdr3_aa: ASRIQGRENTIY

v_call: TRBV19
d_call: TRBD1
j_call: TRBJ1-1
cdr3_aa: ASRQGNPNTEAF

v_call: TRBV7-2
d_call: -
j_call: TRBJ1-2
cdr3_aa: ASSLEGVRGRYGYT

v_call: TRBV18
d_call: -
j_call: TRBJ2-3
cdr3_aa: ATKDSLSTDTQY

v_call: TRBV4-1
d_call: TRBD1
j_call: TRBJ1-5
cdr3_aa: ASSHSNRGNQPQH

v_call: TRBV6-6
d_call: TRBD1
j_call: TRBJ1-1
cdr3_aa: ASSRRGTGETEAF

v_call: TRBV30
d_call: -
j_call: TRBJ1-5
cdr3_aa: AWSVRGSPQH

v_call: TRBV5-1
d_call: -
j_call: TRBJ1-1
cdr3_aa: ASSPPGRNTEAF

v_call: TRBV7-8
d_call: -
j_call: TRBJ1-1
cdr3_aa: ASSRWTPEAF

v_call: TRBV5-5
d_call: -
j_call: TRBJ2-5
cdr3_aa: ASSLARTQETQY

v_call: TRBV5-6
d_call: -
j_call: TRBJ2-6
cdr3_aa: ASSLPRAGANVLT

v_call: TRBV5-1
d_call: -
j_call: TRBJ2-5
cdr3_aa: ASSLDAMETQY

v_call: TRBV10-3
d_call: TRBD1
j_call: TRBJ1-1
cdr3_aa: AISGTGNTEAF

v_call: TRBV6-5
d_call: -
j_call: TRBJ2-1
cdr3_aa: ASSGPYSYNEQF